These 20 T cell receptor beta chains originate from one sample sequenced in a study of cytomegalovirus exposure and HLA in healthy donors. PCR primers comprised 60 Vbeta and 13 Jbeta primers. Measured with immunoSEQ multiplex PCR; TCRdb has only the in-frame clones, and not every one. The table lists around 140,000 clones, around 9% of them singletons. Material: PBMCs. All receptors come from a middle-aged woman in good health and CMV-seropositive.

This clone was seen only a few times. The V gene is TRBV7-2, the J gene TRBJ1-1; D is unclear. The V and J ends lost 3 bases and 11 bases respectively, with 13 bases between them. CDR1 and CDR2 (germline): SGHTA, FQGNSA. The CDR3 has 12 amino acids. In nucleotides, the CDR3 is TGTGCCAGCAGCTTCGGCGGGGAGATGGCTTTCTTT. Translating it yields CASSFGGEMAFF. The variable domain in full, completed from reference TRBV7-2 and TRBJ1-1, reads GAGVSQSPSNKVTEKGKDVELRCDPISGHTALYWYRQSLGQGLEFLIYFQGNSAPDKSGLPSDRFSAERTGGSVSTLTIQRTQQEDSAVYLCASSFGGEMAFFGQGTRLTVV.

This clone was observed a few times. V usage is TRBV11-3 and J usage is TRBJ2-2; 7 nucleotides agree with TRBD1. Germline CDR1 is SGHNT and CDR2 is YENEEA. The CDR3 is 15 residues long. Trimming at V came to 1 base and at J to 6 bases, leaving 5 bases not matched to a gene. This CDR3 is CASSLVGQGAGELFF. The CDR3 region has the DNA TGTGCCAGCAGCTTAGTTGGCCAGGGGGCCGGGGAGCTGTTTTTT. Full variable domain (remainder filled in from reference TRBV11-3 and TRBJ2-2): EAGVVQSPRYKIIEKKQPVAFWCNPISGHNTLYWYLQNLGQGPELLIRYENEEAVDDSQLPKDRFSAERLKGVDSTLKIQPAELGDSAVYLCASSLVGQGAGELFFGEGSRLTVL.

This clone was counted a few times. CDR3 loop: CASSLSGVGAFF. For the CDR3, the DNA is TGTGCCAGCAGTTTATCGGGGGTCGGAGCTTTCTTT. The gene calls are TRBV28 and TRBJ1-1, with D maybe TRBD1 (5 bases). V gave up 1 base and J gave up 10 bases, with 10 bases separating them. CDR1 MDHEN and CDR2 SYDVKM come from the germline V gene. The CDR3 length is 12 residues.

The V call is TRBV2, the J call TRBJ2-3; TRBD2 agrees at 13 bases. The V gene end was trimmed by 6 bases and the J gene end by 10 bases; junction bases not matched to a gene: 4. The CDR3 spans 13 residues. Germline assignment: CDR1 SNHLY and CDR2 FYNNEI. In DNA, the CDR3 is TGTGCCAGCAGCGGGACTAGCGGGGCTTCGCAGTATTTT. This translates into CASSGTSGASQYF.

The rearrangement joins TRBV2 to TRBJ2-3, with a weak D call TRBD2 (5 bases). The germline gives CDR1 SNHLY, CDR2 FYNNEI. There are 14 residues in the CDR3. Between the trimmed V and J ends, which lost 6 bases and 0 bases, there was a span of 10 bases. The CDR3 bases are TGTGCCAGCAGCGTCGGGAAAAGCACAGATACGCAGTATTTT. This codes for CASSVGKSTDTQYF.

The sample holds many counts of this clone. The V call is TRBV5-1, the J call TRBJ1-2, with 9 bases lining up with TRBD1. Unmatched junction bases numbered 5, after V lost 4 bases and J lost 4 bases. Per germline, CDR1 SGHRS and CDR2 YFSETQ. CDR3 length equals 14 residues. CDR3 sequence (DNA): TGCGCCAGCAGCGTCGGACAGGGGAGCTATGGCTACACCTTC. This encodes CASSVGQGSYGYTF.

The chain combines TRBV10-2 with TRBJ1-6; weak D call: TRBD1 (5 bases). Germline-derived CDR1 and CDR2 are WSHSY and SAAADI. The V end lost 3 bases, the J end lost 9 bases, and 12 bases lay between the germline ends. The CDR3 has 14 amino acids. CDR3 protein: CASSEAGGSSPLHF. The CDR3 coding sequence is TGCGCCAGCAGTGAAGCGGGGGGGAGTTCACCCCTCCACTTT.

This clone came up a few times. CDR3 coding DNA: TGTGCCAGTAGTATTAGCCGCTTAGAGACCCAGTACTTC. Protein product: CASSISRLETQYF. The chain combines TRBV19 with TRBJ2-5; D not resolved. V dropped 3 bases and J dropped 4 bases, with 9 bases sitting between them. Per germline, CDR1 LNHDA and CDR2 SQIVND (reference sequence). This CDR3 is built from 13 residues.

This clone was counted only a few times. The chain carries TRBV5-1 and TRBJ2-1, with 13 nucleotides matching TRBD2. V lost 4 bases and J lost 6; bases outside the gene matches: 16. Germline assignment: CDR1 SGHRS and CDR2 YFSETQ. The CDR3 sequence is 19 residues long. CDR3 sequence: CASSPLHTSGGGGGNEQFF. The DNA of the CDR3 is TGCGCCAGCAGCCCGCTGCATACTAGCGGGGGGGGAGGGGGCAATGAGCAGTTCTTC.

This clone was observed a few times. CDR3 coding DNA: TGTGCCAGCCGGATTGGACAGGGGGCAGGTGAGCAGTTCTTC. Translation: CASRIGQGAGEQFF. The rearrangement joins TRBV6-6 to TRBJ2-1; 11 bases are a match to TRBD1. This CDR3 comprises 14 residues. V lost 8 bases and J lost 9; bases outside the gene matches: 9. From germline, CDR1 is MNHNY and CDR2 SVGAGI (reference sequence).

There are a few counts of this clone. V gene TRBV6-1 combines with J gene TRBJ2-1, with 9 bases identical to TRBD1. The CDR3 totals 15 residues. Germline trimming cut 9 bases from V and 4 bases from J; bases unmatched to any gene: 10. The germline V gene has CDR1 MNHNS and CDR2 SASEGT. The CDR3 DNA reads TGTGCCAGTAGCGAGGGGGACAGGGTTTACAATGAGCAGTTCTTC. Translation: CASSEGDRVYNEQFF.

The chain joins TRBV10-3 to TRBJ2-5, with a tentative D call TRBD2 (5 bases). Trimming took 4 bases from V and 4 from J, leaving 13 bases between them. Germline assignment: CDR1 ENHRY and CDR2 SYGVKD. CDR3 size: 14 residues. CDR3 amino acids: CAISVPGNVETQYF. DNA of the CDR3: TGTGCCATCAGTGTGCCGGGGAATGTAGAGACCCAGTACTTC.

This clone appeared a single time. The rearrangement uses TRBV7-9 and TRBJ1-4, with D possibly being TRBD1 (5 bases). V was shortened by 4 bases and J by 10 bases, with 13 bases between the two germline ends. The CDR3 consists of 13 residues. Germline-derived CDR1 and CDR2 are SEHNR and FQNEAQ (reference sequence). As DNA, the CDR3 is TGTGCCAGCAGCTCCAGGGTTCTTGGAAAACTGTTTTTT. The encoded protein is CASSSRVLGKLFF. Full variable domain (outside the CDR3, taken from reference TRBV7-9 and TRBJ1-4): DTGVSQNPRHKITKRGQNVTFRCDPISEHNRLYWYRQTLGQGPEFLTYFQNEAQLEKSRLLSDRFSAERPKGSFSTLEIQRTEQGDSAMYLCASSSRVLGKLFFGSGTQLSVL.

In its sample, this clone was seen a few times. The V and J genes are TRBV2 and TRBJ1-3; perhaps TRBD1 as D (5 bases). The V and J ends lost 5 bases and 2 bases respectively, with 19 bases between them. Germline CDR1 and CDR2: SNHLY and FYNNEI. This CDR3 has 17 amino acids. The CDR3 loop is CASSRWTRQTTGNTIYF. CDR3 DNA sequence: TGTGCCAGCAGTCGATGGACCCGACAGACAACTGGAAACACCATATATTTT. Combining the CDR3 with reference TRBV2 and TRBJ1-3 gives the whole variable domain EPEVTQTPSHQVTQMGQEVILRCVPISNHLYFYWYRQILGQKVEFLVSFYNNEISEKSEIFDDQFSVERPDGSNFTLKIRSTKLEDSAMYFCASSRWTRQTTGNTIYFGEGSWLTVV.

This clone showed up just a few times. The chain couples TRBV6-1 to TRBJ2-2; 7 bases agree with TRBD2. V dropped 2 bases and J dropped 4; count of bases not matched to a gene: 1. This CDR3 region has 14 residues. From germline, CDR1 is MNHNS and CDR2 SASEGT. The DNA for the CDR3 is TGTGCCAGCAGTGAATGGGGGGGCACCGGGGAGCTGTTTTTT. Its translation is CASSEWGGTGELFF.

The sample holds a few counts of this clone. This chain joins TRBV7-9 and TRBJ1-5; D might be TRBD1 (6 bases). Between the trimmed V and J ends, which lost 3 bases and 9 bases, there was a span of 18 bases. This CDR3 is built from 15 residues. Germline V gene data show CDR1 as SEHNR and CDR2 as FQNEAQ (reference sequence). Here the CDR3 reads CASSLTGGRERPQHF. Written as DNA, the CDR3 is TGTGCCAGCAGCTTGACGGGGGGCCGTGAACGGCCCCAGCATTTT.

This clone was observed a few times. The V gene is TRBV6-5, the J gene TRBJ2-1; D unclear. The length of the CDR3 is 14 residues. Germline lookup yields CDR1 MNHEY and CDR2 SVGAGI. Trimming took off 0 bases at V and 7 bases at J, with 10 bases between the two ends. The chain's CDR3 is CASSYSAVRNEQFF. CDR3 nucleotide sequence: TGTGCCAGCAGTTACTCCGCGGTTAGGAATGAGCAGTTCTTC.

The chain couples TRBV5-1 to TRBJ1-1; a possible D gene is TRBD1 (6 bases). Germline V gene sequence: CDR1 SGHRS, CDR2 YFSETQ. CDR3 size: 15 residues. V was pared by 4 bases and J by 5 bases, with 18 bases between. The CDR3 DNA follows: TGCGCCAGCAGCAAACTAGGGGGGGTAGAGACTGAAGCTTTCTTT. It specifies CASSKLGGVETEAFF.

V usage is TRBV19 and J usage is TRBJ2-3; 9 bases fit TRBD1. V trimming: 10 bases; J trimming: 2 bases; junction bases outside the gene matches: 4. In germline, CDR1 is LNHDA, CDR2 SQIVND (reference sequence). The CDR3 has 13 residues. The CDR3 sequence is CATGTGITDTQYF. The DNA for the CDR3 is TGTGCCACAGGGACAGGGATCACAGATACGCAGTATTTT.

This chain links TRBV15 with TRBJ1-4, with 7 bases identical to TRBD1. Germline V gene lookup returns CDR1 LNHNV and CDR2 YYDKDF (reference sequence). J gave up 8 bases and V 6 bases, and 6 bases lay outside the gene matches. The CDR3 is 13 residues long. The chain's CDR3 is CATSAGQLEKLFF. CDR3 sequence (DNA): TGTGCCACCAGTGCGGGACAGCTCGAAAAACTGTTTTTT.